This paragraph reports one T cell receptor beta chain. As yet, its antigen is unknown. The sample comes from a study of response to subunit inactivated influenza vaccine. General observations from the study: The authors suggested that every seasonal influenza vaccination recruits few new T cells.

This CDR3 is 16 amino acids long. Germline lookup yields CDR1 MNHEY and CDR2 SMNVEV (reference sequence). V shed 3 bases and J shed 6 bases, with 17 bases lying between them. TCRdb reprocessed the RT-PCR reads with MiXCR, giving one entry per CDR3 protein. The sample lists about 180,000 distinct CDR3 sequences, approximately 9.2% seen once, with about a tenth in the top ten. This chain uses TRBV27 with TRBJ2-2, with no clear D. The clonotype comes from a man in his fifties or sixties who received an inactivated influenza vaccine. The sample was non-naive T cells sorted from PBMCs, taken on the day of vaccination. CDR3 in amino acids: CASSFDGTLRAGELFF. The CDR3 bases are TGTGCCAGCAGTTTCGACGGAACTCTACGAGCCGGGGAGCTGTTTTTT.